The 9 T cell receptor beta chains given below trace back to one sample, sequenced in a study of shared clonotypes between healthy human individuals. Generated by immunoSEQ multiplex PCR, the TCRdb table keeps only in-frame clones and is missing some. This table holds about 2.4 million clones, around nine tenths found once. Input material: naive CD4+ T cells sorted from blood. As for subset: CD45RA+ positively selected. The source of these receptors is a man between 18 and 35 years old in good health.

This chain links TRBV4-3 with TRBJ2-2; TRBD1 aligns across 8 bases. The V gene end was trimmed by 0 bases and the J gene end by 1 base; junction bases not matched to a gene: 1. Germline CDR1 and CDR2: LGHNA and YSLEER. The CDR3 loop spans 16 amino acids. DNA of the CDR3: TGCGCCAGCAGCCAAGACGGGACAGGGAACACCGGGGAGCTGTTTTTT. It yields the protein CASSQDGTGNTGELFF.

This chain links TRBV7-2 with TRBJ2-7; 7 nucleotides match TRBD1. V lost 5 bases, J lost 5 bases, and 6 bases stayed unmatched. The germline V gene encodes CDR1 SGHTA and CDR2 FQGNSA. The CDR3 has 13 residues. CDR3: CASSPQTGDEQYF. The CDR3, as DNA: TGTGCCAGCAGCCCCCAAACAGGGGACGAGCAGTACTTC.

The rearrangement uses TRBV25-1 and TRBJ1-5; D is possibly TRBD1 (5 bases). With 6 bases removed from V and 2 bases from J, the gap between germline ends came to 14 bases. Germline V lookup: CDR1 MGHDK, CDR2 SYGVNS. The CDR3 sequence is 15 residues long. The DNA for the CDR3 is TGTGCCAGCAGGGGGGTTGGGGAGGGCAATCAGCCCCAGCATTTT. Protein product: CASRGVGEGNQPQHF.

This sequence joins TRBV5-4 and TRBJ2-5; D gene ambiguous. Looked up from germline, CDR1 is SGHNT and CDR2 is YYREEE (reference sequence). The V end lost 2 bases, the J end lost 3 bases, and 8 bases lay between the germline ends. CDR3 length: 13 residues. The chain's CDR3 is CASSLNAEETQYF. CDR3 in DNA: TGTGCCAGCAGCTTAAATGCGGAAGAGACCCAGTACTTC.

Concerning this clone: Additional DNA sequences in this sample encode the identical CDR3. The chain employs TRBV30 and TRBJ1-6, with no clear D. CDR1 and CDR2 (germline): GTSNPN, SVGIG (reference sequence). Trimming pared 4 bases from V and 6 bases from J, leaving 4 bases between. The CDR3 loop spans 11 amino acids. CDR3 protein: CAWNLNSPLHF. The CDR3 DNA reads as TGTGCCTGGAACCTTAATTCACCCCTCCACTTT.

This chain connects TRBV18 to TRBJ2-2, with 7 bases aligning to TRBD1. Germline trimming cut 3 bases from V and 5 bases from J; bases unmatched to any gene: 6. Germline-derived CDR1 and CDR2 are KGHSH and LQKENI. The CDR3 covers 15 residues. CDR3 in DNA: TGTGCCAGCTCACCTTCGGGGACAGCAACCGGGGAGCTGTTTTTT. It encodes CASSPSGTATGELFF.

The chain has TRBV7-8 and TRBJ1-1; D ambiguous. This CDR3 contains 14 residues. The germline V gene encodes CDR1 SGHVS and CDR2 FQNEAQ. With 2 bases removed from V and 1 base from J, the gap between germline ends came to 8 bases. CDR3 protein: CASSLFAWNTEAFF. For the CDR3, the DNA is TGTGCCAGCAGCTTATTCGCGTGGAACACTGAAGCTTTCTTT.

The chain uses TRBV11-2 and TRBJ2-5, with D tentatively TRBD2 (6 bases). This CDR3 has 15 residues. CDR1 and CDR2 (germline): SGHAT, FQNNGV. V was pared by 1 base and J by 5 bases, with 14 bases between. The DNA of the CDR3 is TGTGCCAGCAGCTTAGGTCGTTACAGCGGGGAGACCCAGTACTTC. Translation gives CASSLGRYSGETQYF.

The chain employs TRBV6-4 and TRBJ2-3, with 12 bases fitting TRBD2. Germline V lookup: CDR1 MRHNA, CDR2 SNTAGT. The length of the CDR3 is 15 residues. Trimming took 4 bases from V and 1 from J; bases not matched to a gene: 0. For the CDR3, the DNA is TGTGCCAGCAGTGCTAGCGGGAGGGGCACAGATACGCAGTATTTT. Translating gives CASSASGRGTDTQYF.